These T cell receptor beta chains were read from a single sample in a study of blood T cell repertoires in COVID-19. Repertoires were generated with immunoSEQ multiplex PCR, while TCRdb's copy carries only in-frame clones and drops some. Of about 260,000 clones in the sample, approximately 87% were seen once. The sequencing sample was made of peripheral blood. Receptor source: a man aged 60 to 69 who had recovered from COVID-19. Both conserved end residues are part of each CDR3. D genes are given only for firm matches. Not every row has a clone size; where given, it reads once, few, many or a size class.

D	J	V	size	CDR3	DNA
NA	TRBJ1-2	TRBV18	NA	CASSPPSTGVYGYTF	TGTGCCAGCTCACCACCTTCGACAGGAGTATATGGCTACACCTTC
TRBD2	TRBJ2-2	TRBV24-1	once	CATSDFIRGSTGELFF	TGTGCCACCAGTGATTTCATCCGCGGGAGCACCGGGGAGCTGTTTTTT
TRBD2	TRBJ2-7	TRBV5-4	NA	CASSFGLAGGSSYEQYF	TGTGCCAGCAGCTTCGGACTAGCGGGAGGTTCTTCCTACGAGCAGTACTTC
NA	TRBJ2-2	TRBV19	few	CASRDRPNTGELFF	TGTGCCAGTAGAGACAGGCCGAACACCGGGGAGCTGTTTTTT
NA	TRBJ1-2	TRBV12-3/TRBV12-4	NA	CASSLQIYYGYTF	TGTGCCAGCAGCCTACAGATCTACTATGGCTACACCTTC
NA	TRBJ1-4	TRBV9	NA	CASSVAGGGINEKLFF	TGTGCCAGCAGCGTAGCTGGGGGGGGGATTAATGAAAAACTGTTTTTT
NA	TRBJ2-3	TRBV7-2	NA	CASSLTLTGGGADTQYF	TGTGCCAGCAGCTTGACCTTAACAGGGGGAGGGGCAGATACGCAGTATTTT
NA	TRBJ1-3	TRBV5-4	NA	CASSTAGVGNTIYF	TGTGCCAGCAGCACCGCAGGGGTAGGGAACACCATATATTTT
NA	TRBJ2-1	TRBV12-3/TRBV12-4	NA	CASSFFNNEQFF	TGTGCCAGCAGTTTTTTCAACAATGAGCAGTTCTTC
NA	TRBJ2-1	TRBV5-4	NA	CASSLTGTYNEQFF	TGTGCCAGCAGCTTGACGGGGACATACAATGAGCAGTTCTTC
TRBD2	TRBJ2-1	TRBV6-4	NA	CASSEGTSGNNEQFF	TGTGCCAGCAGTGAAGGGACTAGCGGGAACAATGAGCAGTTCTTC
NA	TRBJ2-5	TRBV6-1	NA	CASSEVGGKVETQYF	TGTGCCAGCAGTGAAGTGGGGGGAAAGGTAGAGACCCAGTACTTC
NA	TRBJ1-1	TRBV19	NA	CASSIQGHTEAFF	TGTGCCAGTAGTATCCAGGGGCACACTGAAGCTTTCTTT
TRBD1	TRBJ2-2	TRBV7-9	few	CASSSGQPNTGELFF	TGTGCCAGCAGCTCGGGACAGCCAAACACCGGGGAGCTGTTTTTT
NA	TRBJ2-5	TRBV5-1	NA	CASSPELRGPGETQYF	TGCGCCAGCAGCCCCGAGCTCAGGGGCCCGGGAGAGACCCAGTACTTC
TRBD2	TRBJ2-7	TRBV27	NA	CASSLTSGATYEQYF	TGTGCCAGCAGTTTAACTAGCGGGGCCACCTACGAGCAGTACTTC
NA	TRBJ1-2	TRBV12-5	once	CASGLGGQVRGYTF	TGTGCTAGTGGTTTGGGCGGACAAGTCCGCGGCTACACCTTC
NA	TRBJ1-2	TRBV29-1	NA	CSVARDPQGGYTF	TGCAGCGTCGCCAGGGACCCTCAGGGGGGCTACACCTTC
NA	TRBJ2-2	TRBV5-1	few	CASSSQGTGELFF	TGCGCCAGCAGCTCTCAGGGGACCGGGGAGCTGTTTTTT
TRBD1	TRBJ1-1	TRBV19	NA	CASTRQGIGDTEAFF	TGTGCCAGTACCCGACAGGGGATTGGGGACACTGAAGCTTTCTTT
NA	TRBJ2-3	TRBV24-1	NA	CATSDPTEITDTQYF	TGTGCCACCAGTGACCCAACAGAAATCACAGATACGCAGTATTTT
NA	TRBJ2-5	TRBV7-2	NA	CASSLVTAQETQYF	TGTGCCAGCAGCTTAGTGACAGCACAAGAGACCCAGTACTTC
TRBD1	TRBJ2-7	TRBV19	NA	CASSPFPGQGAEEQYF	TGTGCCAGTAGTCCCTTCCCGGGACAGGGGGCTGAAGAGCAGTACTTC
TRBD2	TRBJ2-5	TRBV5-4	NA	CASSYGTSGGQETQYF	TGTGCCAGCAGCTACGGGACTAGCGGGGGTCAAGAGACCCAGTACTTC
TRBD1	TRBJ1-6	TRBV18	NA	CASSPGQGFSPLHF	TGTGCCAGCTCACCGGGACAGGGATTTTCACCCCTCCACTTT
NA	TRBJ2-7	TRBV2	NA	CASRPSPYEQYF	TGTGCCAGCAGACCCAGTCCCTACGAGCAGTACTTC
NA	TRBJ1-1	TRBV28	NA	CASSFGTRILNTEAFF	TGTGCCAGCAGTTTTGGGACAAGAATACTGAACACTGAAGCTTTCTTT
NA	TRBJ2-6	TRBV7-2	NA	CASSWRGGGANVLTF	TGTGCCAGCAGCTGGAGGGGCGGTGGGGCCAACGTCCTGACTTTC
NA	TRBJ2-1	TRBV7-2	NA	CASSSEAYNEQFF	TGTGCCAGCAGCTCTGAGGCCTACAATGAGCAGTTCTTC
NA	TRBJ2-2	TRBV19	few	CASRRASHFANTGELFF	TGTGCCAGTAGGAGGGCGAGTCATTTCGCGAACACCGGGGAGCTGTTTTTT
TRBD2	TRBJ2-1	TRBV20-1	NA	CSASISRGGFNVEQFF	TGCAGTGCTAGTATTTCGCGGGGGGGATTTAATGTTGAGCAGTTCTTC
TRBD1	TRBJ2-7	TRBV28	NA	CASRPGQGPYEQYF	TGTGCCAGCAGGCCGGGACAGGGACCCTACGAGCAGTACTTC
TRBD2	TRBJ2-1	TRBV19	NA	CASSTGTSGGVGQFF	TGTGCCAGTAGTACCGGGACTAGCGGGGGGGTAGGGCAGTTCTTC
NA	TRBJ2-3	TRBV7-2	NA	CASSPAVHTQYF	TGTGCCAGCAGCCCCGCAGTCCATACGCAGTATTTT
NA	TRBJ2-1	TRBV28	NA	CASSLTVSSYNEQFF	TGTGCCAGCAGTTTAACCGTTAGCTCCTACAATGAGCAGTTCTTC
TRBD1	TRBJ1-1	TRBV7-8	NA	CASAQWGQGTMNTEAFF	TGTGCCAGCGCCCAGTGGGGACAGGGTACTATGAACACTGAAGCTTTCTTT
TRBD1	TRBJ1-5	TRBV10-3	NA	CAISEDRGSSNQPQHF	TGTGCCATCAGTGAGGACAGGGGCTCTAGCAATCAGCCCCAGCATTTT
TRBD2	TRBJ2-1	TRBV18	NA	CASSPEGLAGGGYEQFF	TGTGCCAGCTCACCGGAAGGACTAGCGGGAGGAGGATATGAGCAGTTCTTC
NA	TRBJ2-2	TRBV7-3	NA	CASSTLANTGELFF	TGTGCCAGCAGCACACTAGCCAACACCGGGGAGCTGTTTTTT
NA	TRBJ1-1	TRBV5-4	many	CASSLDTGRTEAFF	TGTGCCAGCAGCTTGGATACGGGGAGGACTGAAGCTTTCTTT
NA	TRBJ1-2	TRBV12-3/TRBV12-4	NA	CASSPGQHGYTF	TGTGCCAGCAGCCCCGGACAGCATGGCTACACCTTC
NA	TRBJ2-5	TRBV7-9	few	CASSSTSPKRTQYF	TGTGCCAGCAGTTCTACTAGCCCCAAAAGGACCCAGTACTTC
TRBD2	TRBJ2-7	TRBV6-1	NA	CASSGATSGRAYEQYF	TGTGCCAGCAGTGGCGCGACTAGCGGGAGGGCCTACGAGCAGTACTTC
NA	TRBJ1-6	TRBV25-1	NA	CASSVTGGNSPLHF	TGTGCCAGCAGTGTGACGGGGGGAAATTCACCCCTCCACTTT
TRBD1	TRBJ1-5	TRBV19	NA	CASQHYRGSNSNQPQHF	TGTGCCAGTCAGCACTACAGGGGGTCGAATAGCAATCAGCCCCAGCATTTT
TRBD1	TRBJ1-5	TRBV10-2	few	CASSEPDRGRSNQPQHF	TGCGCCAGCAGTGAGCCTGACAGGGGTCGAAGCAATCAGCCCCAGCATTTT
NA	TRBJ1-3	TRBV4-1	NA	CASSQDSGAFSGNTIYF	TGCGCCAGCAGCCAAGATTCGGGAGCGTTCTCTGGAAACACCATATATTTT
NA	TRBJ1-3	TRBV4-2	once	CASSQSQGSGNTIYF	TGTGCCAGCAGCCAGTCCCAGGGGTCTGGAAACACCATATATTTT
NA	TRBJ1-5	TRBV19	once	CASSTGPNSNQPQHF	TGTGCCAGTAGCACAGGGCCGAATAGCAATCAGCCCCAGCATTTT
TRBD2	TRBJ2-1	TRBV10-1	NA	CASSPGLAGGNNEQFF	TGCGCCAGCAGCCCTGGACTAGCGGGAGGTAACAATGAGCAGTTCTTC
TRBD2	TRBJ2-7	TRBV6-5	NA	CASSATSGTYGQYF	TGTGCCAGCAGCGCCACTAGCGGAACCTACGGGCAGTACTTC
TRBD1	TRBJ2-5	TRBV19	once	CASNPRTGSFETQYF	TGTGCCAGTAACCCCCGGACAGGGTCGTTTGAGACCCAGTACTTC
TRBD1	TRBJ2-1	TRBV7-3	NA	CASSRQGTGGGYEQFF	TGTGCCAGCAGCCGACAGGGGACAGGGGGTGGCTATGAGCAGTTCTTC
TRBD1	TRBJ2-2	TRBV7-3	NA	CASSFQGEGTGELFF	TGTGCCAGCAGCTTTCAGGGGGAAGGGACCGGGGAGCTGTTTTTT
NA	TRBJ2-5	TRBV28	NA	CASRSRQETQYF	TGTGCCAGCCGATCTAGACAAGAGACCCAGTACTTC
NA	TRBJ1-2	TRBV5-5	NA	CASSPDAGHRGYTF	TGTGCCAGCAGCCCCGACGCGGGCCACCGCGGCTACACCTTC